The present T cell receptor beta chain was sequenced within a study of long-term antiretroviral therapy in people with HIV. Notes on the study in general: Even long-term ART left TRB diversity below transplant donor controls, despite gains. Missing from the dataset were any data on ART adherence, viral resistance or therapy changes.

Investigators performed immunoSEQ version v3.0 at survey level. The assay was immunoSEQ multiplex PCR, and TCRdb's table has in-frame clones only and misses some. The repertoire holds fewer than 25,000 clones, with approximately 83% as singletons. In regard to this clone: Its antigen remains unknown.

The CDR3 has 14 residues. Germline V CDR1 and CDR2: MDHEN, SYDVKM. The ends lost 5 bases at V and 4 bases at J; junction bases unmatched: 5. For each donor, at least one pre-ART and at least two post-ART PBMC samples were available. This TCR derives from a man aged 50-60 years with HIV. This chain joins TRBV28 and TRBJ1-2; TRBD1 aligns across 9 bases. Specimen: unsorted PBMCs, collected 1.2 years after starting antiretroviral therapy. The CDR3 sequence: CASSADRGLYGYTF. The CDR3 region has the DNA TGTGCCAGCAGTGCGGACAGGGGACTCTATGGCTACACCTTC.